The clone carrying this T cell receptor beta chain has at least ten counts. TCRdb re-analysed the 5' RACE reads in MiXCR, keeping a single row per CDR3 protein. This sample has more than 35,000 distinct CDR3 sequences, with roughly 3% found just once. Germline V gene lookup returns CDR1 DFQATT and CDR2 SNEGSKA (reference sequence). Trimming took 6 bases from V and 3 from J, leaving 14 bases between them. CDR3 length: 13 amino acids. The sample comes from a study of neurological immune-mediated disorders. The sequence derives from a woman between 50 and 59 years old with multiple sclerosis. The sequencing input was PBMCs. The gene calls are TRBV20-1 and TRBJ1-1, with D unresolved. The CDR3 sequence: CSAILGGYTEAFF. The DNA for the CDR3 is TGCAGTGCGATTCTCGGAGGGTACACTGAAGCTTTCTTT.